This note documents a single TCR beta chain sequence. What it recognizes is unknown. Per germline, CDR1 MNHEY and CDR2 SVGAGI. This CDR3 contains 13 residues. J was trimmed by 8 bases and V by 2 bases; bases with no gene match: 4. It was with 60 Vbeta and 13 Jbeta primers that the PCR ran. Here immunoSEQ multiplex PCR was the method, and the copy in TCRdb shows in-frame clones only, minus some. The sample has roughly 240,000 clones, 70% to 90% seen once. The data stem from a study of cytomegalovirus exposure and HLA in healthy donors. Study-wide results and limits: A missense variant in DCLRE1C was later tied to TCR beta V- and J-gene trimming. The dataset shows that most TCR sequences were rare, while some public TCRs occurred in many donors. Roughly uniform sequencing depth across donors was assumed, possibly incorrectly.

This chain uses TRBV6-5 with TRBJ1-2; 8 bases are shared with TRBD1. The sample taken for sequencing was PBMCs. This receptor was taken from a girl aged 2 to 9 in good health and CMV-seronegative. CDR3 residues: CASSYQGARGYTF. As DNA, the CDR3 is TGTGCCAGCAGTTACCAGGGGGCGCGAGGCTACACCTTC.